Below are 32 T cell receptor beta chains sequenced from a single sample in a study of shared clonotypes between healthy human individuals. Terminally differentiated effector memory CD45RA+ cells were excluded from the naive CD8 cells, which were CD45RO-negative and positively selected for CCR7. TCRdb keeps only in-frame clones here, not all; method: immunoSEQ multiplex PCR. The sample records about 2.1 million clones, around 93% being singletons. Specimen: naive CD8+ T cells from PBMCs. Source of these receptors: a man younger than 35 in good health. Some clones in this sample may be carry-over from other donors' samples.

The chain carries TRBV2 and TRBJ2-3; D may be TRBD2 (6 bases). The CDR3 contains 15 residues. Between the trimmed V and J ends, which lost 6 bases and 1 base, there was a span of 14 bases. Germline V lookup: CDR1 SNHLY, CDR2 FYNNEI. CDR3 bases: TGTGCCAGCAGCCCGGGCGGGATTCGCACAGATACGCAGTATTTT. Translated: CASSPGGIRTDTQYF.

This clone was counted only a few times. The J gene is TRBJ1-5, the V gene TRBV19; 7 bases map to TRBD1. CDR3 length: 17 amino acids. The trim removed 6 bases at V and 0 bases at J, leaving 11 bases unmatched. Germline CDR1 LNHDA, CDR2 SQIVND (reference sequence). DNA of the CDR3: TGTGCCAGTAGAGCCTGGGGGACAGAGTATAGCAATCAGCCCCAGCATTTT. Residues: CASRAWGTEYSNQPQHF.

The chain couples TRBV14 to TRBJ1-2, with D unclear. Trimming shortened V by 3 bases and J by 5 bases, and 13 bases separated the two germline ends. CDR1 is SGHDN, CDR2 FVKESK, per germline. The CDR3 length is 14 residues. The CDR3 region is CASSHDPGEYGYTF. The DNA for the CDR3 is TGTGCCAGCAGCCATGATCCTGGGGAGTATGGCTACACCTTC. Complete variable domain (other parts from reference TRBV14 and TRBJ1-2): EAGVTQFPSHSVIEKGQTVTLRCDPISGHDNLYWYRRVMGKEIKFLLHFVKESKQDESGMPNNRFLAERTGGTYSTLKVQPAELEDSGVYFCASSHDPGEYGYTFGSGTRLTVV.

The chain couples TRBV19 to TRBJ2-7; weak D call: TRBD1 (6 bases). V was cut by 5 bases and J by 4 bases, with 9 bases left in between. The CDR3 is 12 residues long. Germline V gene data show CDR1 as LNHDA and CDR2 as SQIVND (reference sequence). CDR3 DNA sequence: TGTGCCAGTAGTTCGACAGGTTACGAGCAGTACTTC. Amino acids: CASSSTGYEQYF.

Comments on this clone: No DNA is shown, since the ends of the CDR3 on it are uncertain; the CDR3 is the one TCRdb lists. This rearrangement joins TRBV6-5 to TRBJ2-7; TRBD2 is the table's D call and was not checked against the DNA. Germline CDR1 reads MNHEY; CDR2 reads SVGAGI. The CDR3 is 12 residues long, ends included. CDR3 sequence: CASSFGEGKQYF.

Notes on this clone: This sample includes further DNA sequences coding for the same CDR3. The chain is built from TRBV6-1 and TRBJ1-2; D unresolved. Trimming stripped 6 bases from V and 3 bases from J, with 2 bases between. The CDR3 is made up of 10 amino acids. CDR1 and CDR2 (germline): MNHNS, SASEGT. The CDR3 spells CASRDYGYTF. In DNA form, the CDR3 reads TGTGCCAGCAGAGACTATGGCTACACCTTC.

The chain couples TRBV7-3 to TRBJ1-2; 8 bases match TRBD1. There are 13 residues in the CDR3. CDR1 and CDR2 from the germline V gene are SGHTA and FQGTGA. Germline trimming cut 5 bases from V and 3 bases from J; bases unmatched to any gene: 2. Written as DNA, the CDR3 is TGTGCCAGCAGCCCAGGGGGCTACTATGGCTACACCTTC. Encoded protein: CASSPGGYYGYTF.

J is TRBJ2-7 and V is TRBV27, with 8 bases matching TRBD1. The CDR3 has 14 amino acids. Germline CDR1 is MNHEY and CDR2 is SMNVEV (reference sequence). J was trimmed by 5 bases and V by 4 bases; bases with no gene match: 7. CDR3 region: CASSSDRVGDEQYF. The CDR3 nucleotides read TGTGCCAGCAGTTCGGACAGGGTGGGAGACGAGCAGTACTTC.

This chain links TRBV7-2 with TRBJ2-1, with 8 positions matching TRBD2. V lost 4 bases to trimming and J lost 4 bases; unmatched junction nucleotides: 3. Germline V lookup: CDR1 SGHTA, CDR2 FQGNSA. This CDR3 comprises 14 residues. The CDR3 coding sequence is TGTGCCAGCAGCTCACGCGGGAGGTACAATGAGCAGTTCTTC. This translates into CASSSRGRYNEQFF.

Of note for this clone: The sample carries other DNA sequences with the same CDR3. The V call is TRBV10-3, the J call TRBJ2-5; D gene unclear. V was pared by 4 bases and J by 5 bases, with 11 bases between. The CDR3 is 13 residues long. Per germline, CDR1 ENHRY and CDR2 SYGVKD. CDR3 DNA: TGTGCCATCAGTGGAGGAGTGGAGGAGACCCAGTACTTC. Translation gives CAISGGVEETQYF.

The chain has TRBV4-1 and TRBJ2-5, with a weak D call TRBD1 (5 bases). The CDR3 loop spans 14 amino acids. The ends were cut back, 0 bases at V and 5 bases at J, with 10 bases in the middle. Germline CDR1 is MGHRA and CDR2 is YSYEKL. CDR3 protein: CASSQEGYRETQYF. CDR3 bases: TGCGCCAGCAGCCAAGAAGGTTACAGGGAGACCCAGTACTTC.

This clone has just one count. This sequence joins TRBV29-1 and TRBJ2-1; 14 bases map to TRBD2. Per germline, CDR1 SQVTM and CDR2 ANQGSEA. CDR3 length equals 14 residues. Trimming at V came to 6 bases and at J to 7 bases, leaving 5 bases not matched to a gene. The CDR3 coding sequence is TGCAGCGTGACCGGGACTAGCGGGAGTAATGAGCAGTTCTTC. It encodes CSVTGTSGSNEQFF.

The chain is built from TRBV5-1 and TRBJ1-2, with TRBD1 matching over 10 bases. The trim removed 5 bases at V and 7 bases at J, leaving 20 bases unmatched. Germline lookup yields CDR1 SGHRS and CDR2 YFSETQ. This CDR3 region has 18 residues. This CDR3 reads CASRPPGTGDLRGIGYTF. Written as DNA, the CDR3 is TGCGCCAGCAGACCACCCGGGACAGGGGATCTCAGAGGGATTGGCTACACCTTC.

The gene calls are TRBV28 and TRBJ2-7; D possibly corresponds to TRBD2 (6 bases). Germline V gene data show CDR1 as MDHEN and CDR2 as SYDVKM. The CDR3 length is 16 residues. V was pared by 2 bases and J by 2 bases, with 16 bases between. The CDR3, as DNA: TGTGCCAGCAGTTTAAAACGCCGGGACTGGGCCTACGAGCAGTACTTC. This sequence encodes CASSLKRRDWAYEQYF.

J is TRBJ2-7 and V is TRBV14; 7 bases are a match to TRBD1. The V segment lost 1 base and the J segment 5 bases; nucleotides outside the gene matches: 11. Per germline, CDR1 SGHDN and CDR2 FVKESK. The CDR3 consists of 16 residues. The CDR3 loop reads CASSQANRDSQDEQYF. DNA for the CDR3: TGTGCCAGCAGCCAAGCCAACCGGGACAGCCAGGACGAGCAGTACTTC. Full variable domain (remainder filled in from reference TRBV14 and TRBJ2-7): EAGVTQFPSHSVIEKGQTVTLRCDPISGHDNLYWYRRVMGKEIKFLLHFVKESKQDESGMPNNRFLAERTGGTYSTLKVQPAELEDSGVYFCASSQANRDSQDEQYFGPGTRLTVT.

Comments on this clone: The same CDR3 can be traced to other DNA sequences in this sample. This chain's CDR3 is CASSYSSQYEQYF. DNA of the CDR3: TGTGCCAGCAGTTATTCCTCACAGTACGAGCAGTACTTC. The rearrangement joins TRBV6-5 to TRBJ2-7; D is unresolved. The length of the CDR3 is 13 residues. Per the germline V gene, CDR1 is MNHEY and CDR2 is SVGAGI. V was pared by 3 bases and J by 4 bases, with 10 bases between.

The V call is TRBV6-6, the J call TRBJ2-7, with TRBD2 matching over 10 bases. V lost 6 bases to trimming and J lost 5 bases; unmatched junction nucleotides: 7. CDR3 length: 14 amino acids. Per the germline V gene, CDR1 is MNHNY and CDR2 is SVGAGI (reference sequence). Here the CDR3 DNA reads TGTGCCAGCAGCTCAGGACTAGCGGAAAACGAGCAGTACTTC. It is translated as CASSSGLAENEQYF.

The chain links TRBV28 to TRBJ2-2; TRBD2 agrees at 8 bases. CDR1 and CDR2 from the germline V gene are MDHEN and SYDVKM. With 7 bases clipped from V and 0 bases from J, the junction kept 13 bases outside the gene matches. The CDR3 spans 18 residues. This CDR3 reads CASIQAGVTYPNTGELFF. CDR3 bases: TGTGCCAGCATCCAAGCGGGGGTAACATACCCGAACACCGGGGAGCTGTTTTTT.

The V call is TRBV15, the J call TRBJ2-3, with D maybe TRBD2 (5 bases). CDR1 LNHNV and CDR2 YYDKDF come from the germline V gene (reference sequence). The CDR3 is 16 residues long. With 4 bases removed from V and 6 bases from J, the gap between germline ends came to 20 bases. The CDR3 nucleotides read TGTGCCACCAGCATGTTCGTAACTAGTTCATCTGATACGCAGTATTTT. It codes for CATSMFVTSSSDTQYF. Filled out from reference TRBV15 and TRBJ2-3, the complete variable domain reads DAMVIQNPRYQVTQFGKPVTLSCSQTLNHNVMYWYQQKSSQAPKLLFHYYDKDFNNEADTPDNFQSRRPNTSFCFLDIRSPGLGDTAMYLCATSMFVTSSSDTQYFGPGTRLTVL.

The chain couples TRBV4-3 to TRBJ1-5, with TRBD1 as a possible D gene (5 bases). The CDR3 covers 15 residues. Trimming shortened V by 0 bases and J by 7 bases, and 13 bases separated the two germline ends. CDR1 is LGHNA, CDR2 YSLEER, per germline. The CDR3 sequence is CASSQDQGLGQPQHF. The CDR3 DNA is TGCGCCAGCAGCCAAGATCAGGGCCTGGGGCAGCCCCAGCATTTT.

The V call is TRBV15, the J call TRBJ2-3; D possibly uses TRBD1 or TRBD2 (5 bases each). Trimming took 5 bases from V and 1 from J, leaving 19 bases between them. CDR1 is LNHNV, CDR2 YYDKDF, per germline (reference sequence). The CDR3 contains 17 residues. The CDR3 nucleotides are TGTGCCACCAGCGATCCCGGGACCCTGGGAGGCACAGATACGCAGTATTTT. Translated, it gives CATSDPGTLGGTDTQYF.

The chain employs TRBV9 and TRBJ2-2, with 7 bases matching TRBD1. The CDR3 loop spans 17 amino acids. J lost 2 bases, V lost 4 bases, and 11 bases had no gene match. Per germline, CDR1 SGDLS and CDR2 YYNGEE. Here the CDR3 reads CASSTSRGTVNTGELFF. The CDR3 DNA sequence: TGTGCCAGCAGCACGAGCCGAGGGACAGTTAACACCGGGGAGCTGTTTTTT. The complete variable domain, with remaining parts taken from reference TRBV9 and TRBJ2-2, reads DSGVTQTPKHLITATGQRVTLRCSPRSGDLSVYWYQQSLDQGLQFLIQYYNGEERAKGNILERFSAQQFPDLHSELNLSSLELGDSALYFCASSTSRGTVNTGELFFGEGSRLTVL.

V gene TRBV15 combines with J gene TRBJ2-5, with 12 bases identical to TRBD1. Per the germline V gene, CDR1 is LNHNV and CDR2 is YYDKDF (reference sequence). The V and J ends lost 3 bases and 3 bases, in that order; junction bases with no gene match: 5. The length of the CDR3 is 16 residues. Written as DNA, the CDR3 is TGTGCCACCAGCAGGGGGACAGGGGGCAGTGAAGAGACCCAGTACTTC. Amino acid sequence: CATSRGTGGSEETQYF.

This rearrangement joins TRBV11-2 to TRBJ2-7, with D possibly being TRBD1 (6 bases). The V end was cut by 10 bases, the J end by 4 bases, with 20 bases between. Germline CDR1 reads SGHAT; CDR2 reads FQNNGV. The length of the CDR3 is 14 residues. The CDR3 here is CAIRHQGHLYEQYF. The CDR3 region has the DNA TGTGCCATCCGACACCAGGGGCACCTTTACGAGCAGTACTTC. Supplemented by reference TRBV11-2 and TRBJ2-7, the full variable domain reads EAGVAQSPRYKIIEKRQSVAFWCNPISGHATLYWYQQILGQGPKLLIQFQNNGVVDDSQLPKDRFSAERLKGVDSTLKIQPAKLEDSAVYLCAIRHQGHLYEQYFGPGTRLTVT.

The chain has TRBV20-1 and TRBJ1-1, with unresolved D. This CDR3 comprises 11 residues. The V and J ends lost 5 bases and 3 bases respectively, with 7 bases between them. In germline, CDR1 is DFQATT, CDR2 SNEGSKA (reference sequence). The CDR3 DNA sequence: TGCAGTGCTGGGGTGGACACTGAAGCTTTCTTT. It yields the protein CSAGVDTEAFF.

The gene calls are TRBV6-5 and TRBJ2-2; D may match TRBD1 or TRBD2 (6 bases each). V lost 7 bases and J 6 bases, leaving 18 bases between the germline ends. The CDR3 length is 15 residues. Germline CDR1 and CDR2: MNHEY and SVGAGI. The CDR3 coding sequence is TGTGCCAGCACCTTACGAATCGGGGGCCCCGGGGAGCTGTTTTTT. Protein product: CASTLRIGGPGELFF.

The CDR3 is CASSIGTGEYEQYF. The DNA for the CDR3 is TGCGCCAGCAGCATCGGGACAGGGGAATACGAGCAGTACTTC. The chain joins TRBV5-1 to TRBJ2-7; 10 bases match TRBD1. The germline gives CDR1 SGHRS, CDR2 YFSETQ. Germline trimming cut 4 bases from V and 4 bases from J; bases unmatched to any gene: 5. The CDR3 length is 14 residues.

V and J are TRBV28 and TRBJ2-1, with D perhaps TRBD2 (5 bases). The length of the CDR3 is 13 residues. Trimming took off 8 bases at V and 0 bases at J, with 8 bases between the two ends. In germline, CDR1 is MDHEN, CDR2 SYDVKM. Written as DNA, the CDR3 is TGTGCCAGCGTCCGGGGCTCCTACAATGAGCAGTTCTTC. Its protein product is CASVRGSYNEQFF.

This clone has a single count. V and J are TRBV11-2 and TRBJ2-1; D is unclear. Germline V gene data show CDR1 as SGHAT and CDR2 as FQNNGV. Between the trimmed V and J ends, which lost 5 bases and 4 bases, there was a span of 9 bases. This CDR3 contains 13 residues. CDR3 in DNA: TGTGCCAGCAGCCACTTTAAATACAATGAGCAGTTCTTC. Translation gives CASSHFKYNEQFF.

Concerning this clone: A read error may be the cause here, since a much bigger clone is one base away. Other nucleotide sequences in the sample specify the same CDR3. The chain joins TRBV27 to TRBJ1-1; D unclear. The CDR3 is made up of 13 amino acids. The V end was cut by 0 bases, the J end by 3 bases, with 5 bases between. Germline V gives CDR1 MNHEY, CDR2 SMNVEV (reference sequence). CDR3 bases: TGTGCCAGCAGTTTATCGGTGTACACTGAAGCTTTCTTT. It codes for CASSLSVYTEAFF.

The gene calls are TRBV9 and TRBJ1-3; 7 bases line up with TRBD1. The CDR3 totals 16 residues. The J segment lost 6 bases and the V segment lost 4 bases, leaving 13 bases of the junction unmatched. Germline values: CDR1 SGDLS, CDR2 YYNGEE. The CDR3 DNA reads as TGTGCCAGCAGCTCGGGACCGACAGGGCTACCAAACACCATATATTTT. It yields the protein CASSSGPTGLPNTIYF.

The CDR3 DNA is TGTGCCAGCAGCGTAGAGGGACAGGATCCCTACGAGCAGTACTTC. Translating it yields CASSVEGQDPYEQYF. This chain connects TRBV9 to TRBJ2-7, with TRBD1 identical over 8 bases. This CDR3 contains 15 residues. V lost 0 bases and J lost 2; bases outside the gene matches: 4. Germline V gene sequence: CDR1 SGDLS, CDR2 YYNGEE.